Shown below are 29 T cell receptor beta chains from a single sample sequenced in a study of cytomegalovirus exposure and HLA in healthy donors. The PCR used 60 Vbeta and 13 Jbeta primers. The method was immunoSEQ multiplex PCR; TCRdb's version includes in-frame clones alone and lacks a portion of them. The sample holds 150,000 or so clones; roughly 87% are singletons and the top ten take around 4.1%. Source material: PBMCs. The receptor set was obtained from a man aged 45-65 years in good health and CMV-seropositive.

The chain recombines TRBV5-1 with TRBJ1-2; D might be TRBD1 (6 bases). CDR1 and CDR2 from the germline V gene are SGHRS and YFSETQ. Trimming stripped 0 bases from V and 7 bases from J, with 13 bases between. The CDR3 is 14 amino acids. In DNA, the CDR3 is TGCGCCAGCAGCTTGGACAGGGAGGGAAGTGGCTACACCTTC. This translates into CASSLDREGSGYTF.

V is TRBV5-1 and J is TRBJ2-7; 9 bases line up with TRBD1. V lost 1 base, J lost 9 bases, and 8 bases stayed unmatched. The CDR3 totals 14 residues. Germline loops: CDR1 SGHRS, CDR2 YFSETQ. In nucleotides, the CDR3 is TGCGCCAGCAGCTTGACTGGACAGGGGCAGTTGCAGTACTTC. As protein: CASSLTGQGQLQYF.

J is TRBJ2-7 and V is TRBV6-1; 10 positions match TRBD2. V was clipped by 8 bases and J by 8 bases; unmatched bases: 9. Germline V CDR1 and CDR2: MNHNS, SASEGT. There are 13 residues in the CDR3. The CDR3 region is CASCLGLAPQQYF. CDR3 nucleotides: TGTGCCAGCTGCTTGGGACTAGCGCCCCAGCAGTACTTC.

V and J are TRBV4-2 and TRBJ2-6, with 9 bases that match TRBD1. V trimming: 2 bases; J trimming: 1 base; junction bases outside the gene matches: 6. The germline V gene encodes CDR1 LGHNA and CDR2 YNFKEQ. The CDR3 has 18 residues. The CDR3 here is CASSQNRGLSSGANVLTF. CDR3 bases: TGTGCCAGCAGCCAAAACAGGGGGCTAAGTTCTGGGGCCAACGTCCTGACTTTC.

This chain joins TRBV10-3 and TRBJ2-7; 9 nucleotides match TRBD1. This CDR3 is built from 15 residues. J was trimmed by 3 bases and V by 10 bases; bases with no gene match: 13. The germline CDR1 and CDR2 sequences are ENHRY and SYGVKD. This CDR3 is CATQATGGAGYEQYF. DNA of the CDR3: TGTGCCACTCAAGCTACAGGGGGCGCGGGCTACGAGCAGTACTTC.

The chain is built from TRBV14 and TRBJ2-7; D might be TRBD1 (5 bases). The CDR3 length is 15 residues. CDR1 is SGHDN, CDR2 FVKESK, per germline. Trimming removed 0 bases at V and 2 bases at J, with 11 bases between. The CDR3 region is CASSQDPGIAYEQYF. Written as DNA, the CDR3 is TGTGCCAGCAGCCAAGATCCAGGGATAGCCTACGAGCAGTACTTC.

This rearrangement joins TRBV10-3 to TRBJ2-1, with TRBD2 matching over 12 bases. V was clipped by 10 bases and J by 8 bases; unmatched bases: 9. This CDR3 spans 14 amino acids. The germline V gene has CDR1 ENHRY and CDR2 SYGVKD. For the CDR3, the DNA is TGTGCCACGATCCAGACTAGCGGGAGCTATGAGCAGTTCTTC. It encodes CATIQTSGSYEQFF.

This clone was recorded a few times. The chain carries TRBV7-9 and TRBJ2-1; no reliable D call. Germline V gene sequence: CDR1 SEHNR, CDR2 FQNEAQ (reference sequence). The CDR3 loop spans 14 amino acids. Trimming stripped 1 base from V and 7 bases from J, with 11 bases between. In DNA form, the CDR3 reads TGTGCCAGCAGCTTAGAGGCAGGTTCTAATGAGCAGTTCTTC. It translates to CASSLEAGSNEQFF. Full variable domain (remainder filled in from reference TRBV7-9 and TRBJ2-1): DTGVSQNPRHKITKRGQNVTFRCDPISEHNRLYWYRQTLGQGPEFLTYFQNEAQLEKSRLLSDRFSAERPKGSFSTLEIQRTEQGDSAMYLCASSLEAGSNEQFFGPGTRLTVL.

The chain has TRBV7-9 and TRBJ2-5; TRBD1 is a possible D gene (6 bases). Per the germline V gene, CDR1 is SEHNR and CDR2 is FQNEAQ (reference sequence). CDR3 length: 13 residues. Trimming stripped 5 bases from V and 3 bases from J, with 10 bases between. CDR3: CASSTAGEETQYF. The CDR3, as DNA: TGTGCCAGCAGCACCGCAGGGGAAGAGACCCAGTACTTC. The variable domain in full, with the rest retrieved from reference TRBV7-9 and TRBJ2-5, is DTGVSQNPRHKITKRGQNVTFRCDPISEHNRLYWYRQTLGQGPEFLTYFQNEAQLEKSRLLSDRFSAERPKGSFSTLEIQRTEQGDSAMYLCASSTAGEETQYFGPGTRLLVL.

The chain employs TRBV7-8 and TRBJ1-5; TRBD1 matches at 7 bases. J was trimmed by 4 bases and V by 1 base; bases with no gene match: 7. Germline lookup yields CDR1 SGHVS and CDR2 FQNEAQ. CDR3 length: 16 residues. The CDR3 spells CASSLVGQGGNQPQHF. CDR3 in DNA: TGTGCCAGCAGCTTAGTCGGCCAGGGGGGTAATCAGCCCCAGCATTTT. The complete variable domain, with remaining parts taken from reference TRBV7-8 and TRBJ1-5, reads GAGVSQSPRYKVAKRGQDVALRCDPISGHVSLFWYQQALGQGPEFLTYFQNEAQLDKSGLPSDRFFAERPEGSVSTLKIQRTQQEDSAVYLCASSLVGQGGNQPQHFGDGTRLSIL.

The chain combines TRBV7-6 with TRBJ1-4; D possibly corresponds to TRBD1 (6 bases). The V end was cut by 6 bases, the J end by 7 bases, with 15 bases between. This CDR3 region has 14 residues. From germline, CDR1 is SGHVS and CDR2 FNYEAQ. Written as DNA, the CDR3 is TGTGCCAGCAGTTGGGACATTGGAAGTGAAAAACTGTTTTTT. It is translated as CASSWDIGSEKLFF. The complete variable domain, with remaining parts taken from reference TRBV7-6 and TRBJ1-4, reads GAGVSQSPRYKVTKRGQDVALRCDPISGHVSLYWYRQALGQGPEFLTYFNYEAQQDKSGLPNDRFSAERPEGSISTLTIQRTEQRDSAMYRCASSWDIGSEKLFFGSGTQLSVL.

The DNA for the CDR3 is TGTGCCAGCAGTAGCGGGGGGGCCAACAATGAGCAGTTCTTC. Protein product: CASSSGGANNEQFF. The chain carries TRBV28 and TRBJ2-1, with 10 bases identical to TRBD2. V shed 5 bases, J shed 5 bases, and the junction held 3 bases outside the gene matches. The CDR3 totals 14 residues. Germline-derived CDR1 and CDR2 are MDHEN and SYDVKM.

The rearrangement links TRBV19 to TRBJ1-1, with 7 nucleotides matching TRBD1. V shed 3 bases, J shed 0 bases, and the junction held 4 bases outside the gene matches. The CDR3 sequence is 15 residues long. Germline CDR1 and CDR2: LNHDA and SQIVND (reference sequence). CDR3 bases: TGTGCCAGTAGTATCACGGGACAGCTGAACACTGAAGCTTTCTTT. Protein product: CASSITGQLNTEAFF. Full variable domain (remainder filled in from reference TRBV19 and TRBJ1-1): DGGITQSPKYLFRKEGQNVTLSCEQNLNHDAMYWYRQDPGQGLRLIYYSQIVNDFQKGDIAEGYSVSREKKESFPLTVTSAQKNPTAFYLCASSITGQLNTEAFFGQGTRLTVV.

The chain uses TRBV6-6 and TRBJ2-2, with a possible D match to TRBD2 (6 bases). Germline V gene sequence: CDR1 MNHNY, CDR2 SVGAGI (reference sequence). V was trimmed by 10 bases and J by 5 bases, leaving 11 bases between them. CDR3 length: 12 amino acids. The CDR3: CATRDLTGELFF. The CDR3 DNA reads as TGTGCCACCCGGGACTTGACCGGGGAGCTGTTTTTT.

The chain has TRBV27 and TRBJ2-7; D perhaps matches TRBD1 (6 bases). Trimming stripped 3 bases from V and 1 base from J, with 10 bases between. This CDR3 spans 14 amino acids. CDR1 MNHEY and CDR2 SMNVEV come from the germline V gene (reference sequence). The CDR3 region has the DNA TGTGCCAGCAGTTTGACAGGACCTTCCTACGAGCAGTACTTC. It specifies CASSLTGPSYEQYF.

The gene calls are TRBV6-6 and TRBJ2-1; 9 bases agree with TRBD2. Germline loops: CDR1 MNHNY, CDR2 SVGAGI (reference sequence). The CDR3 extends over 14 amino acids. V lost 4 bases to trimming and J lost 7 bases; unmatched junction nucleotides: 5. Here the CDR3 reads CASSLGLADNEQFF. For the CDR3, the DNA is TGTGCCAGCAGTTTGGGACTAGCAGATAATGAGCAGTTCTTC.

This chain uses TRBV11-2 with TRBJ2-4; D not certain. CDR1 is SGHAT, CDR2 FQNNGV, per germline. CDR3 length equals 17 residues. V lost 2 bases, J lost 0 bases, and 14 bases lay in between. Written as DNA, the CDR3 is TGTGCCAGCAGCTTAACAGACACTGCCCTAGCCAAAAACATTCAGTACTTC. The encoded protein is CASSLTDTALAKNIQYF.

This clone showed up just a few times. This rearrangement joins TRBV19 to TRBJ1-5, with TRBD1 matching 10 bases. The germline CDR1 and CDR2 sequences are LNHDA and SQIVND (reference sequence). V dropped 9 bases and J dropped 7; count of bases not matched to a gene: 12. The CDR3 loop spans 15 amino acids. This CDR3 is CASNRDRGKGQPQHF. DNA of the CDR3: TGTGCCAGCAACAGGGACAGGGGAAAAGGCCAGCCCCAGCATTTT. Supplemented by reference TRBV19 and TRBJ1-5, the full variable domain reads DGGITQSPKYLFRKEGQNVTLSCEQNLNHDAMYWYRQDPGQGLRLIYYSQIVNDFQKGDIAEGYSVSREKKESFPLTVTSAQKNPTAFYLCASNRDRGKGQPQHFGDGTRLSIL.

The chain links TRBV7-9 to TRBJ2-3; D perhaps matches TRBD2 (6 bases). Trimming removed 0 bases at V and 1 base at J, with 8 bases between. Germline CDR1 is SEHNR and CDR2 is FQNEAQ (reference sequence). The CDR3 consists of 15 residues. CDR3 nucleotides: TGTGCCAGCAGCTTAGCGGGGGAGGGCACAGATACGCAGTATTTT. Its translation is CASSLAGEGTDTQYF.

The chain carries TRBV6-1 and TRBJ2-7, with 8 bases aligning to TRBD1. Looked up from germline, CDR1 is MNHNS and CDR2 is SASEGT. CDR3 length: 13 residues. Trimming at V came to 5 bases and at J to 3 bases, leaving 3 bases not matched to a gene. The CDR3 bases are TGTGCCAGCAGTCCCGGGACAGGCTACGAGCAGTACTTC. It yields the protein CASSPGTGYEQYF.

The chain is built from TRBV6-5 and TRBJ1-6; perhaps TRBD1 as D (5 bases). This CDR3 has 14 amino acids. Trimming pared 10 bases from V and 9 bases from J, leaving 19 bases between. Germline V gives CDR1 MNHEY, CDR2 SVGAGI. The CDR3 DNA reads as TGTGCCACCTCGCCTGGGGCAAAAGCTTCACCCCTCCACTTT. It specifies CATSPGAKASPLHF.

The chain employs TRBV9 and TRBJ2-5; TRBD2 aligns across 7 bases. Looked up from germline, CDR1 is SGDLS and CDR2 is YYNGEE. The length of the CDR3 is 15 residues. The ends lost 1 base at V and 4 bases at J; junction bases unmatched: 7. The CDR3 region has the DNA TGTGCCAGCAGCGTATTTGCGGGGGTAGGAGAGACCCAGTACTTC. This translates into CASSVFAGVGETQYF.

The chain joins TRBV28 to TRBJ1-5; no firm D call. The germline V gene encodes CDR1 MDHEN and CDR2 SYDVKM. The V gene lost 4 bases and the J gene lost 3 bases, with 7 bases spanning the gap. The CDR3 has 13 amino acids. CDR3 in amino acids: CASSYQNNQPQHF. The CDR3 DNA sequence: TGTGCCAGCAGTTACCAGAACAATCAGCCCCAGCATTTT.

The chain recombines TRBV7-2 with TRBJ2-2; D possibly corresponds to TRBD1 (5 bases). V was clipped by 3 bases and J by 4 bases, with 9 bases between them. Germline V gene sequence: CDR1 SGHTA, CDR2 FQGNSA. The CDR3 is 14 amino acids. This CDR3 reads CASSFWGGTGELFF. As DNA, the CDR3 is TGTGCCAGCAGCTTTTGGGGCGGCACCGGGGAGCTGTTTTTT. Using reference TRBV7-2 and TRBJ2-2 for the parts outside the CDR3, the full variable domain is GAGVSQSPSNKVTEKGKDVELRCDPISGHTALYWYRQSLGQGLEFLIYFQGNSAPDKSGLPSDRFSAERTGGSVSTLTIQRTQQEDSAVYLCASSFWGGTGELFFGEGSRLTVL.

V is TRBV5-1 and J is TRBJ2-1; 8 bases fit TRBD2. The CDR3 has 15 amino acids. The germline gives CDR1 SGHRS, CDR2 YFSETQ. V trimming: 4 bases; J trimming: 2 bases; junction bases outside the gene matches: 5. In nucleotides, the CDR3 is TGCGCCAGCAGCCCGGGAGGGGGGACCTACAATGAGCAGTTCTTC. It codes for CASSPGGGTYNEQFF. Together with reference TRBV5-1 and TRBJ2-1, the CDR3 gives the full variable domain: KAGVTQTPRYLIKTRGQQVTLSCSPISGHRSVSWYQQTPGQGLQFLFEYFSETQRNKGNFPGRFSGRQFSNSRSEMNVSTLELGDSALYLCASSPGGGTYNEQFFGPGTRLTVL.

This clone was observed a few times. J is TRBJ1-2 and V is TRBV18; possibly TRBD1 for D (5 bases). Trimming removed 2 bases from V and 7 bases from J, with 11 bases in between. CDR3 length: 13 residues. In germline, CDR1 is KGHSH, CDR2 LQKENI. Here the CDR3 reads CASSPSGEGGYTF. As DNA, the CDR3 is TGTGCCAGCTCACCATCGGGGGAAGGTGGCTACACCTTC.

V usage is TRBV6-5 and J usage is TRBJ2-3, with a tentative D call TRBD2 (6 bases). CDR1 MNHEY and CDR2 SVGAGI come from the germline V gene. V lost 1 base to trimming and J lost 4 bases, with 12 bases between them. The CDR3 is 15 residues long. The CDR3 spells CASSYYQWRADTQYF. The CDR3 bases are TGTGCCAGCAGTTACTACCAGTGGAGGGCAGATACGCAGTATTTT.

This clone was recorded a few times. V and J are TRBV6-6 and TRBJ2-1; D is unclear. This CDR3 has 13 amino acids. V dropped 7 bases and J dropped 6 bases, with 13 bases sitting between them. Germline assignment: CDR1 MNHNY and CDR2 SVGAGI (reference sequence). The CDR3 protein is CASTSANTNEQFF. The CDR3 bases are TGTGCCAGCACGAGCGCCAACACCAATGAGCAGTTCTTC.

The chain joins TRBV4-1 to TRBJ1-3, with a tentative D call TRBD1 (6 bases). Germline V lookup: CDR1 MGHRA, CDR2 YSYEKL. The CDR3 is 16 amino acids. The ends were cut back, 5 bases at V and 3 bases at J, with 17 bases in the middle. CDR3 DNA sequence: TGCGCCAGCAGCAATCCCACAGGGTCGCGTGGAAACACCATATATTTT. Protein sequence: CASSNPTGSRGNTIYF.